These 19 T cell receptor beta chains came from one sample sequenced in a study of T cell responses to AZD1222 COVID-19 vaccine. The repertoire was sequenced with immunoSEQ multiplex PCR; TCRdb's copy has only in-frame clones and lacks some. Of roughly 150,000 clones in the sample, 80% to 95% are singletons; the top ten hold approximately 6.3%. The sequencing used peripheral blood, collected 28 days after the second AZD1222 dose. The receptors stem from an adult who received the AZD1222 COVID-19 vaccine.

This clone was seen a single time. The CDR3 reads CASSLPGQGAGNQPQHF. CDR3 nucleotides: TGTGCCAGCAGTTTACCCGGACAGGGGGCCGGTAATCAGCCCCAGCATTTT. The rearrangement uses TRBV28 and TRBJ1-5, with 11 bases lining up with TRBD1. The CDR3 extends over 17 amino acids. The V gene's germline CDR1 is MDHEN and CDR2 SYDVKM. J was trimmed by 4 bases and V by 2 bases; bases with no gene match: 7.

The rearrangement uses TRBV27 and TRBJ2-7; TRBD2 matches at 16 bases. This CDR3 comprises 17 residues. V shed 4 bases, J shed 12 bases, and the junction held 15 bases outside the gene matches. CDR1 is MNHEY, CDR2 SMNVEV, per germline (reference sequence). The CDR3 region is CASSSYLPGTSGGAWYF. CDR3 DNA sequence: TGTGCCAGCAGTTCTTATCTACCCGGGACTAGCGGGGGGGCATGGTACTTC.

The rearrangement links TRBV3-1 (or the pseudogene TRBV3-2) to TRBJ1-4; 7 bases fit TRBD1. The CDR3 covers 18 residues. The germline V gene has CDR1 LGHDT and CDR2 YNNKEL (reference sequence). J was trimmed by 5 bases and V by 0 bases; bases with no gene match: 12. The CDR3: CASSQEVTEGTVNEKLFF. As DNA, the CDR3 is TGTGCCAGCAGCCAAGAAGTCACTGAGGGGACAGTCAATGAAAAACTGTTTTTT.

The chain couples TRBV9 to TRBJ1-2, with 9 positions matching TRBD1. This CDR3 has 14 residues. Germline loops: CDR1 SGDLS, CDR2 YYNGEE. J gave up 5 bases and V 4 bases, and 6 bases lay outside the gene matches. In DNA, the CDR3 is TGTGCCAGCAGCCTGCGGACAGGGGAGTATGGCTACACCTTC. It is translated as CASSLRTGEYGYTF. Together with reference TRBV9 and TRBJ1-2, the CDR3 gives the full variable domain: DSGVTQTPKHLITATGQRVTLRCSPRSGDLSVYWYQQSLDQGLQFLIQYYNGEERAKGNILERFSAQQFPDLHSELNLSSLELGDSALYFCASSLRTGEYGYTFGSGTRLTVV.

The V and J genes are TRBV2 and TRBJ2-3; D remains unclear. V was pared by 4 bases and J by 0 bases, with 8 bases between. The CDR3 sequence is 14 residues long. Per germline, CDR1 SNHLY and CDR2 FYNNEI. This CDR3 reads CASSVVLSTDTQYF. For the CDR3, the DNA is TGTGCCAGCAGTGTAGTCTTGAGCACAGATACGCAGTATTTT.

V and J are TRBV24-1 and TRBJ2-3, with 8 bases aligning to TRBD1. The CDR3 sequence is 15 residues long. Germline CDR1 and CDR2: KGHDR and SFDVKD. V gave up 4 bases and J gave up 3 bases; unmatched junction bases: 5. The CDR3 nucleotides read TGTGCCACCAGTGACCCAGGGGGCCGAACAGATACGCAGTATTTT. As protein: CATSDPGGRTDTQYF.

The CDR3 protein is CASSIILAGSYEQYF. DNA for the CDR3: TGTGCCAGTAGTATTATCCTAGCGGGATCCTACGAGCAGTACTTC. This chain joins TRBV19 and TRBJ2-7; 9 bases fit TRBD2. Germline V CDR1 and CDR2: LNHDA, SQIVND (reference sequence). The J segment lost 1 base and the V segment lost 3 bases, leaving 4 bases of the junction unmatched. The CDR3 length is 15 residues.

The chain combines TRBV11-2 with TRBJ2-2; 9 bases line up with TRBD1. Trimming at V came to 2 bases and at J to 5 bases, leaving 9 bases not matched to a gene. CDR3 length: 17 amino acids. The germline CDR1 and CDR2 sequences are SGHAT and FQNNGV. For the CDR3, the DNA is TGTGCCAGCAGCTTATTGAGTACAGGGGGCAAGACCGGGGAGCTGTTTTTT. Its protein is CASSLLSTGGKTGELFF.

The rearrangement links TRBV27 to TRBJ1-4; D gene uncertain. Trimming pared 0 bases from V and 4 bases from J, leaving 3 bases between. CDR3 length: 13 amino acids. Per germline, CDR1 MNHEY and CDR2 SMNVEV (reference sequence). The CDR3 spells CASSLSLNEKLFF. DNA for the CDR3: TGTGCCAGCAGTTTATCCCTTAATGAAAAACTGTTTTTT.

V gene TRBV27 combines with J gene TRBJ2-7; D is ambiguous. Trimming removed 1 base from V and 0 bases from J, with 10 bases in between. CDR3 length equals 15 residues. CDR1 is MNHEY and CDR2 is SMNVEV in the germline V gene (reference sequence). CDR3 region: CASSLYGSSSYEQYF. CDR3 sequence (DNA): TGTGCCAGCAGTTTATACGGCTCTTCCTCCTACGAGCAGTACTTC.

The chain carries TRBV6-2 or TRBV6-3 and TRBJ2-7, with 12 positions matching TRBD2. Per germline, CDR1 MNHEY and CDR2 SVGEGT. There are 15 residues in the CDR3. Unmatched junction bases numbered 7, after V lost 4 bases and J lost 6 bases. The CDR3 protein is CASSFLAGGPGEQYF. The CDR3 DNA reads TGTGCCAGCAGTTTTCTAGCGGGAGGGCCGGGCGAGCAGTACTTC.

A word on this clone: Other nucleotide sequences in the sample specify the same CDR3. The DNA of the CDR3 is TGTGCCAGCAGCGTAGGGTCTAGCGCTAGCACAGATACGCAGTATTTT. It specifies CASSVGSSASTDTQYF. J is TRBJ2-3 and V is TRBV9; D possibly corresponds to TRBD2 (6 bases). This CDR3 comprises 16 residues. CDR1 and CDR2 (germline): SGDLS, YYNGEE. Trimming took 0 bases from V and 0 from J, leaving 11 bases between them.

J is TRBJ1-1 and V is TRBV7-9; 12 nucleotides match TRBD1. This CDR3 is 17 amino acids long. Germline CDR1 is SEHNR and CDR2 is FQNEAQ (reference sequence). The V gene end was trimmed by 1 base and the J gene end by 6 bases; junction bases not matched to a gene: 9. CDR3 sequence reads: CASSLVRGDRGLAEAFF. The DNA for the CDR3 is TGTGCCAGCAGCTTAGTACGAGGGGACAGGGGGCTCGCTGAAGCTTTCTTT. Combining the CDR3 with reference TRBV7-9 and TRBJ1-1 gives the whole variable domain DTGVSQNPRHKITKRGQNVTFRCDPISEHNRLYWYRQTLGQGPEFLTYFQNEAQLEKSRLLSDRFSAERPKGSFSTLEIQRTEQGDSAMYLCASSLVRGDRGLAEAFFGQGTRLTVV.

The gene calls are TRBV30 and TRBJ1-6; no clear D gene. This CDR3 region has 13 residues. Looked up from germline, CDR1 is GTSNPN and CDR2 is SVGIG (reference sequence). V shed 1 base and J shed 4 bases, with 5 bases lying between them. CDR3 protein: CAWSASYNSPLHF. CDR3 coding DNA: TGTGCCTGGAGTGCCAGTTATAATTCACCCCTCCACTTT.

CDR3 sequence (DNA): TGTGCCAGCAGCTTGTTGGGGGAGGCCACCTACGAGCAGTACTTC. Its protein is CASSLLGEATYEQYF. The chain recombines TRBV7-9 with TRBJ2-7, with D perhaps TRBD2 (6 bases). In germline, CDR1 is SEHNR, CDR2 FQNEAQ (reference sequence). The CDR3 length is 15 residues. With 3 bases removed from V and 2 bases from J, the gap between germline ends came to 14 bases.

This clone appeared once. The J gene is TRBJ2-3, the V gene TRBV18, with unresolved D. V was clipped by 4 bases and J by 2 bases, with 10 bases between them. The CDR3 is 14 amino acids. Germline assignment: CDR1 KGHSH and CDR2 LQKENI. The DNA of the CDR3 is TGTGCCAGCTCACGTGGGTTGGTCACAGATACGCAGTATTTT. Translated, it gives CASSRGLVTDTQYF. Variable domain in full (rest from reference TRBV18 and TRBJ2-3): NAGVMQNPRHLVRRRGQEARLRCSPMKGHSHVYWYRQLPEEGLKFMVYLQKENIIDESGMPKERFSAEFPKEGPSILRIQQVVRGDSAAYFCASSRGLVTDTQYFGPGTRLTVL.

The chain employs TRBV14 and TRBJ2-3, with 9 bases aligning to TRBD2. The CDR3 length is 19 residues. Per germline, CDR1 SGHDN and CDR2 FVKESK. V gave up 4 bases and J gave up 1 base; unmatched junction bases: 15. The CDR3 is CASSLLPDAAGGRTDTQYF. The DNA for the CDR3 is TGTGCCAGCAGCCTTTTACCCGATGCAGCGGGGGGTCGCACAGATACGCAGTATTTT.

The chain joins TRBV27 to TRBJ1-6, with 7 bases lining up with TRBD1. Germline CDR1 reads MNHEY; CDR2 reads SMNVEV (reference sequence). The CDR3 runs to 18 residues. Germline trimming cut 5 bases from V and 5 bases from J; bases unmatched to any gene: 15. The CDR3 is CASSPYSGQIKNNSPLHF. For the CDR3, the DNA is TGTGCCAGCAGTCCCTACTCGGGACAGATTAAGAATAATTCACCCCTCCACTTT.

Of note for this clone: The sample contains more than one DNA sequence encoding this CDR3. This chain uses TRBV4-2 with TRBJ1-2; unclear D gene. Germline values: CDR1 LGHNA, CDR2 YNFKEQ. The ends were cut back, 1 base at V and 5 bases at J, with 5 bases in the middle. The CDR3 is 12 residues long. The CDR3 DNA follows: TGTGCCAGCAGCCAAGCTTCGTATGGCTACACCTTC. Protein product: CASSQASYGYTF.